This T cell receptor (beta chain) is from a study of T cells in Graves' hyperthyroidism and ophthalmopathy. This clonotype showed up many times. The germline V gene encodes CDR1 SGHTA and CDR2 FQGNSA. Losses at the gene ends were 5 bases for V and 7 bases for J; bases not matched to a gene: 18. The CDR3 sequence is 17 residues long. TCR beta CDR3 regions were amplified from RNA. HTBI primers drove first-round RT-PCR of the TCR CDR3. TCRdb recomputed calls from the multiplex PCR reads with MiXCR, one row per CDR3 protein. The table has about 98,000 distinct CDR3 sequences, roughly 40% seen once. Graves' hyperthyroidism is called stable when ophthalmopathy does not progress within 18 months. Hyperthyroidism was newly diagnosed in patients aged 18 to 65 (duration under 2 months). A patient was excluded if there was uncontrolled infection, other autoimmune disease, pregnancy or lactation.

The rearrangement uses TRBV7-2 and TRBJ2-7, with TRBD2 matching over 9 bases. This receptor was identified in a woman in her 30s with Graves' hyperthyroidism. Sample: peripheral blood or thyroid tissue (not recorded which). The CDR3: CASSPTPHLSGRREQYF. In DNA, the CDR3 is TGTGCCAGCAGCCCAACCCCGCATTTGAGCGGGAGGCGAGAGCAGTACTTC.